One sample yielded the 12 T cell receptor beta chains listed below, sequenced in a study of blood T cell repertoires in COVID-19. Clones were sequenced by immunoSEQ multiplex PCR, and TCRdb holds only the in-frame ones, with some missing. The table includes about 360,000 clones, roughly 86% detected once. The source material was peripheral blood. These receptors all come from a human donor in a cohort sampled during active COVID-19.

The chain has TRBV15 and TRBJ1-2; D possibly corresponds to TRBD1 (5 bases). The CDR3 consists of 13 residues. V dropped 1 base and J dropped 14 bases, with 17 bases sitting between them. CDR1 LNHNV and CDR2 YYDKDF come from the germline V gene (reference sequence). CDR3 coding DNA: TGTGCCACCAGCAGAGCCTACCTACAGGCGATGACCTTC. It encodes CATSRAYLQAMTF.

J is TRBJ1-6 and V is TRBV28, with D possibly TRBD1 on 6 matching bases. Looked up from germline, CDR1 is MDHEN and CDR2 is SYDVKM. V was pared by 6 bases and J by 5 bases, with 14 bases between. This CDR3 spans 15 amino acids. As DNA, the CDR3 is TGTGCCAGCAGGGGTGGGGGCGCGAATAATTCACCCCTCCACTTT. Its protein product is CASRGGGANNSPLHF. The full variable domain, completed using reference TRBV28 and TRBJ1-6, is DVKVTQSSRYLVKRTGEKVFLECVQDMDHENMFWYRQDPGLGLRLIYFSYDVKMKEKGDIPEGYSVSREKKERFSLILESASTNQTSMYLCASRGGGANNSPLHFGNGTRLTVT.

This clone was seen just once. The genes are TRBV9 and TRBJ2-2; 10 bases line up with TRBD2. J was trimmed by 7 bases and V by 4 bases; bases with no gene match: 16. Per germline, CDR1 SGDLS and CDR2 YYNGEE. This CDR3 is built from 18 residues. The CDR3 protein is CASSLTGTSVSLGGELFF. Written as DNA, the CDR3 is TGTGCCAGCAGCTTAACCGGGACTAGCGTATCTTTGGGCGGGGAGCTGTTTTTT.

V and J are TRBV9 and TRBJ2-2, with 12 bases identical to TRBD2. The length of the CDR3 is 16 residues. V shed 5 bases, J shed 5 bases, and the junction held 7 bases outside the gene matches. From germline, CDR1 is SGDLS and CDR2 YYNGEE. CDR3 sequence: CASSRGLAGKTGELFF. The CDR3, as DNA: TGTGCCAGCAGTAGAGGACTAGCGGGGAAAACCGGGGAGCTGTTTTTT.

The gene calls are TRBV2 and TRBJ2-5, with TRBD2 identical over 7 bases. V gave up 2 bases and J gave up 2 bases; unmatched junction bases: 5. The CDR3 covers 15 residues. Germline CDR1 SNHLY, CDR2 FYNNEI. The CDR3 here is CASSEYGGGQETQYF. Here the CDR3 DNA reads TGTGCCAGCAGTGAATATGGGGGGGGGCAAGAGACCCAGTACTTC.

The genes are TRBV5-4 and TRBJ2-3, with 7 bases lining up with TRBD1. Germline trimming cut 4 bases from V and 0 bases from J; bases unmatched to any gene: 8. CDR3 length: 16 residues. CDR1 and CDR2 (germline): SGHNT, YYREEE (reference sequence). This CDR3 is CASSPGTVRSTDTQYF. The CDR3 DNA reads TGTGCCAGCAGCCCCGGGACAGTTCGAAGCACAGATACGCAGTATTTT.

The chain carries TRBV3-1 (or the pseudogene TRBV3-2) and TRBJ2-7; 9 bases line up with TRBD1. Germline loops: CDR1 LGHDT, CDR2 YNNKEL (reference sequence). The CDR3 has 15 residues. The trim removed 4 bases at V and 5 bases at J, leaving 9 bases unmatched. CDR3 nucleotides: TGTGCCAGCAGCCGTCCCGTAGGACAGGGGCACGAGCAGTACTTC. Translated, it gives CASSRPVGQGHEQYF.

This clone was detected only a few times. V gene TRBV10-3 combines with J gene TRBJ2-2, with TRBD2 as a possible D gene (6 bases). From germline, CDR1 is ENHRY and CDR2 SYGVKD. CDR3 size: 18 residues. Trimming removed 0 bases from V and 0 bases from J, with 14 bases in between. CDR3 region: CAISESVGGPSNTGELFF. The CDR3 DNA sequence: TGTGCCATCAGTGAGTCTGTCGGGGGACCCTCGAACACCGGGGAGCTGTTTTTT.

The CDR3 region is CASSAGISPLHF. DNA of the CDR3: TGTGCCAGCAGCGCGGGTATTTCACCCCTCCACTTT. V is TRBV7-2 and J is TRBJ1-6; D uncertain. CDR1 is SGHTA and CDR2 is FQGNSA in the germline V gene. Trimming pared 5 bases from V and 9 bases from J, leaving 8 bases between. The CDR3 runs 12 residues.

J is TRBJ2-1 and V is TRBV10-3, with 10 positions matching TRBD2. This CDR3 is 16 amino acids long. The germline V gene has CDR1 ENHRY and CDR2 SYGVKD. The ends lost 3 bases at V and 3 bases at J; junction bases unmatched: 5. The CDR3 DNA is TGTGCCATCAGTGAATCCCAGCGGGGGGGCTACAATGAGCAGTTCTTC. Amino acid sequence: CAISESQRGGYNEQFF.

The gene calls are TRBV10-1 and TRBJ2-7; D might be TRBD2 (6 bases). The CDR3 runs to 16 residues. Germline-derived CDR1 and CDR2 are WNHNN and SYGVQD (reference sequence). V was pared by 2 bases and J by 4 bases, with 18 bases between. The CDR3 nucleotides read TGCGCCAGCAGTGAGGGGCTAATCGGGAGTCCTTACGAGCAGTACTTC. This sequence encodes CASSEGLIGSPYEQYF.

A single count supports this clone. The chain is built from TRBV28 and TRBJ2-1, with 10 nucleotides matching TRBD2. Trimming removed 9 bases from V and 2 bases from J; junction bases left unmatched: 13. Germline V CDR1 and CDR2: MDHEN, SYDVKM. This CDR3 contains 17 residues. CDR3 loop: CASQGLAGVRTYNEQFF. The CDR3 DNA reads TGTGCCAGTCAGGGGCTAGCGGGAGTAAGGACCTACAATGAGCAGTTCTTC.